A few counts support the clone carrying this TCR beta chain. Its specificity is unknown. PCR was performed using 60 Vbeta and 13 Jbeta primers. Using immunoSEQ multiplex PCR, the repertoire was profiled, and TCRdb retains in-frame clones only, with some absent. The repertoire has around 160,000 clones, roughly 80% of them found once; the top ten carry around 3%. This entry is derived from a study of cytomegalovirus exposure and HLA in healthy donors. V was pared by 3 bases and J by 5 bases, with 4 bases of the junction left unmatched. The CDR3 extends over 15 amino acids. Germline V gives CDR1 SGHRS, CDR2 YFSETQ. Study-level findings and limits: In a later analysis, donors in an Asian-associated ancestry cluster reportedly had fewer N-insertions in productive TCRs than the cohort mean. In a later analysis, CMV-associated beta chains were mostly HLA-associated, it appeared.

The TCR comes from a man aged 35 to 55 in good health and CMV-seropositive. Sequences were obtained from PBMCs. V is TRBV5-1 and J is TRBJ1-5, with 11 nucleotides matching TRBD1. The CDR3 region has the DNA TGCGCCAGCAGCTGGACAGGGGGCAAGGATCAGCCCCAGCATTTT. Its protein is CASSWTGGKDQPQHF.